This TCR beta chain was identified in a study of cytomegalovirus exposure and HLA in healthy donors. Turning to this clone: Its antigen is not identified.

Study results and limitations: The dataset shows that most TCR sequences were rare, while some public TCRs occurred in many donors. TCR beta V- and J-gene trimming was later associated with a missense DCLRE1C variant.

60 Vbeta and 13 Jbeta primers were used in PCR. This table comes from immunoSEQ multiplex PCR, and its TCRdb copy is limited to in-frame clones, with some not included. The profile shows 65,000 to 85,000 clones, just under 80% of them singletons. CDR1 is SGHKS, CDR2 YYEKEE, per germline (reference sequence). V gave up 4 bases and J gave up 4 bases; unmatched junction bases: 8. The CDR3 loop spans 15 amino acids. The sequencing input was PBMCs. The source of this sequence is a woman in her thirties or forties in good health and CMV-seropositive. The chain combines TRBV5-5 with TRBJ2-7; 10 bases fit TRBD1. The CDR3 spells CASSPGTGVEYEQYF. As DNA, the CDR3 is TGTGCCAGCAGCCCCGGGACAGGGGTAGAGTACGAGCAGTACTTC.